One T cell receptor beta chain is described in this entry. Its specificity is unknown. Template switching, a step in the protocol, added a universal primer site, and cDNA carried unique molecular identifiers. TCRdb re-called the 5' RACE reads with MiXCR, one entry per CDR3 protein. The table lists hundreds of thousands of distinct CDR3 sequences, over 11% of them singletons. These data come from a study of identical twins. Points from the study as a whole: Donors were not followed over many years; analysis was cross-sectional. The models gave estimates that fell short of the out-of-frame TCR alpha sharing seen in monozygotic twins. A lower insertion count was a feature of abundant cord blood beta clonotypes, with no such feature in memory repertoires.

Trimming cost V 3 bases and J 2 bases; bases outside gene matches: 3. This CDR3 spans 15 amino acids. CDR1 KGHDR and CDR2 SFDVKD come from the germline V gene. This clonotype was obtained from a woman between 18 and 30 years old in good health. The chain employs TRBV24-1 and TRBJ2-5; 9 positions agree with TRBD2. The sequenced sample consisted of memory (CD45RO+) T cells sorted from blood. The CDR3 here is CATSDPTSGQETQYF. CDR3 nucleotide sequence: TGTGCCACCAGTGATCCGACTAGCGGTCAAGAGACCCAGTACTTC.